This TCR beta chain was identified in a study of blood T cell repertoires in COVID-19. Study-level information: The cDNA or gDNA used as material had been derived from T cells, B-cell-depleted T cells, or PBMCs.

The CDR3 is 14 amino acids. Germline V gene lookup returns CDR1 SGHRS and CDR2 YFSETQ. V was clipped by 4 bases and J by 4 bases; unmatched bases: 7. This clone has just a few counts. The data were produced by immunoSEQ multiplex PCR, yet TCRdb's version contains in-frame clones alone and is incomplete. Of a few hundred thousand clones in the sample, over 75% are singletons; the top ten hold 9.5% to 13%. The TCR originated in a woman in her seventies with COVID-19, enrolled during active disease. What was sequenced was peripheral blood. This chain uses TRBV5-1 with TRBJ1-1; 7 bases map to TRBD1. The CDR3 DNA reads TGCGCCAGCAGCAACCGACAGGGCGGCACTGAAGCTTTCTTT. Its translation is CASSNRQGGTEAFF.